This T cell receptor beta chain was sequenced during a study of blood T cell repertoires in COVID-19. The protocol was immunoSEQ multiplex PCR, while the TCRdb copy is restricted to in-frame clones and leaves out a portion. The table records tens of thousands of clones, roughly 80% of them present only once. The CDR3 spans 15 residues. Trimming took 0 bases from V and 4 from J, leaving 13 bases between them. Germline CDR1 reads MGHRA; CDR2 reads YSYEKL. The sequence derives from an older man with acute or convalescent COVID-19. The rearrangement joins TRBV4-1 to TRBJ2-7; tentative D call: TRBD1 (6 bases). Sequencing was performed on peripheral blood. The CDR3, as DNA: TGCGCCAGCAGCCAAGATCAGGGGATCCGATACGAGCAGTACTTC. Translation: CASSQDQGIRYEQYF.